The 3 T cell receptor delta chains in this list originate from one sample, sequenced in a study of gamma delta lymphoproliferative disorders and STAT genes (dated by TCRdb to 2016 to 2018). Library generation was performed with multiplex PCR. The instrument was an Illumina MiSeq. Clones were re-identified by TCRdb from the public reads with CATT, and rows with the same DNA were merged. The sample table holds over a thousand delta-chain clones, of which under 1.5% were seen once. The ten largest clonotypes hold roughly 43% of the sample. TCR sequencing was performed on genomic DNA from peripheral blood mononuclear cells isolated from patients and controls. The sequenced material came from blood. These receptors came from a human donor in good health.

This clone was counted a few times. The V gene is TRDV2, the J gene TRDJ1, with 8 bases aligning to TRDD3. Germline V gene sequence: CDR1 GEAIGNYY, CDR2 EKD. The length of the CDR3 is 17 residues. The V gene end was trimmed by 4 bases and the J gene end by 1 base; junction bases not matched to a gene: 13. The CDR3 DNA reads TGTGCCTGTGAAGAACTGGGGGGACTTAGGGTCACCGATAAACTCATCTTT. This translates into CACEELGGLRVTDKLIF.

Regarding this clone: Since a far larger clone is one base different, this is likely a read error. Other nucleotide sequences from this sample produce the same CDR3. This chain links TRDV1 with TRDJ1; 13 bases align to TRDD3. Trimming cost V 0 bases and J 2 bases; bases outside gene matches: 18. There are 22 residues in the CDR3. Germline V CDR1 and CDR2: TSWWSYY, QGS. CDR3 sequence: CALGELQPSLNWGIRRTDKLIF. CDR3 sequence (DNA): TGTGCTCTTGGGGAACTTCAACCTTCCTTAAACTGGGGGATACGCCGGACCGATAAACTCATCTTT.

A few counts support this clone. A read error is likely here: a far larger clone is one base away. Other DNA sequences in this specimen translate into the identical CDR3. The chain combines TRDV3 with TRDJ1; TRDD3 matches 10 bases. The CDR3 length is 21 residues. The J segment lost 4 bases and the V segment lost 2 bases, leaving 28 bases of the junction unmatched. Germline V gene sequence: CDR1 TVYSNPD, CDR2 GDNSRS (reference sequence). This chain's CDR3 is CAFEAHDKLHGGGYHGDKLIF. DNA of the CDR3: TGTGCCTTTGAGGCCCACGACAAGCTGCATGGTGGGGGATACCATGGCGATAAACTCATCTTT.